Presented here are 27 T cell receptor beta chains from one specimen sequenced in a study of blood T cell repertoires in COVID-19. Libraries were prepared by immunoSEQ multiplex PCR; TCRdb keeps only in-frame clonotypes and omits some of them. The sample contains roughly 100,000 clones, 77% of which appear only once. Material: peripheral blood. All receptors come from a woman of 80 years or more with acute or convalescent COVID-19.

V is TRBV7-2 and J is TRBJ2-7, with 12 bases that match TRBD1. The CDR3 contains 14 residues. Germline loops: CDR1 SGHTA, CDR2 FQGNSA. V was pared by 5 bases and J by 7 bases, with 6 bases of the junction left unmatched. The CDR3 sequence is CASSTGDRGREQYF. The CDR3 DNA sequence: TGTGCCAGCAGCACGGGGGACAGGGGGCGAGAGCAGTACTTC.

The DNA for the CDR3 is TGTGCCAGCAGCGGGGACAGTCTCCAAACGCCCCTCCACTTT. It encodes CASSGDSLQTPLHF. The chain links TRBV2 to TRBJ1-6; the match to TRBD1 covers 7 bases. V shed 6 bases and J 13 bases; nucleotides not matched to a gene: 12. The CDR3 is 14 residues long. Germline values: CDR1 SNHLY, CDR2 FYNNEI.

This clone was seen a few times. The chain combines TRBV27 with TRBJ2-7; maybe TRBD2 (5 bases). The CDR3 contains 14 residues. Germline V gene sequence: CDR1 MNHEY, CDR2 SMNVEV (reference sequence). Deletions cut 10 bases from V and 1 base from J, with 17 bases between. The chain's CDR3 is CATSRYMGSYEQYF. In DNA form, the CDR3 reads TGTGCCACTAGCAGATATATGGGATCCTACGAGCAGTACTTC.

The chain carries TRBV6-5 and TRBJ1-2; 7 bases are a match to TRBD1. The CDR3 runs 16 residues. The V and J ends lost 2 bases and 1 base, in that order; junction bases with no gene match: 7. CDR1 and CDR2 (germline): MNHEY, SVGAGI. In DNA, the CDR3 is TGTGCCAGCAGTTACCGGGGACAGACATTTAACTATGGCTACACCTTC. Protein: CASSYRGQTFNYGYTF.

This clone was counted between two and nine times. The chain links TRBV7-9 to TRBJ1-1; 8 bases are shared with TRBD1. V lost 2 bases, J lost 5 bases, and 4 bases stayed unmatched. The V gene's germline CDR1 is SEHNR and CDR2 FQNEAQ (reference sequence). The CDR3 consists of 14 residues. The CDR3 protein is CASSLQGARTEAFF. DNA of the CDR3: TGTGCCAGCAGCTTACAGGGGGCGCGAACTGAAGCTTTCTTT.

This chain joins TRBV12-3 or TRBV12-4 and TRBJ1-2; 7 bases are a match to TRBD1. This CDR3 has 13 residues. V lost 3 bases, J lost 7 bases, and 5 bases stayed unmatched. CDR3 sequence (DNA): TGTGCCAGCAGTTTCGAGGGGGCTGCTGGCTACACCTTC. This translates into CASSFEGAAGYTF.

The V gene is TRBV6-5, the J gene TRBJ1-5, with 7 bases identical to TRBD1. This CDR3 is built from 14 residues. Trimming removed 6 bases from V and 6 bases from J; junction bases left unmatched: 8. Germline V gene data show CDR1 as MNHEY and CDR2 as SVGAGI. The CDR3 loop is CASRKTGVAQPQHF. The CDR3 coding sequence is TGTGCCAGCAGAAAAACAGGGGTCGCTCAGCCCCAGCATTTT.

This rearrangement joins TRBV28 to TRBJ2-7; 8 nucleotides line up with TRBD2. J was trimmed by 1 base and V by 4 bases; bases with no gene match: 3. The germline gives CDR1 MDHEN, CDR2 SYDVKM. This CDR3 is built from 14 residues. The CDR3 nucleotides read TGTGCCAGCAGTTCTAGCGGGCCTTCCTACGAGCAGTACTTC. Translated: CASSSSGPSYEQYF.

The chain recombines TRBV4-2 with TRBJ2-3; 8 nucleotides align to TRBD1. Germline loops: CDR1 LGHNA, CDR2 YNFKEQ. The length of the CDR3 is 16 residues. J was trimmed by 0 bases and V by 5 bases; bases with no gene match: 7. In DNA, the CDR3 is TGTGCCAGCAGCTTCCGGGGACAGGCTAGCACAGATACGCAGTATTTT. Encoded protein: CASSFRGQASTDTQYF.

This chain joins TRBV14 and TRBJ2-3; TRBD2 matches at 14 bases. CDR3 length equals 17 residues. CDR1 is SGHDN and CDR2 is FVKESK in the germline V gene. After removal of 4 bases from V and 3 bases from J, the junction contained 6 bases not matched to a gene. The CDR3 protein is CASSLRLAGGMTDTQYF. As DNA, the CDR3 is TGTGCCAGCAGCCTCCGACTAGCGGGGGGGATGACAGATACGCAGTATTTT.

This clone was observed a single time. The chain recombines TRBV7-9 with TRBJ2-5, with 8 bases lining up with TRBD1. The CDR3 extends over 14 amino acids. CDR1 and CDR2 from the germline V gene are SEHNR and FQNEAQ (reference sequence). The V gene end was trimmed by 3 bases and the J gene end by 5 bases; junction bases not matched to a gene: 5. The CDR3, as DNA: TGTGCCAGCAGCTTTGGACAGGGATGGGAGACCCAGTACTTC. It translates to CASSFGQGWETQYF.

The chain has TRBV12-3 or TRBV12-4 and TRBJ1-1, with D perhaps TRBD1 (5 bases). The CDR3 extends over 13 amino acids. V lost 3 bases, J lost 2 bases, and 7 bases lay in between. The CDR3 loop is CASSFGGNTEAFF. The CDR3 nucleotides are TGTGCCAGCAGTTTCGGGGGAAACACTGAAGCTTTCTTT.

The chain uses TRBV7-2 and TRBJ2-2, with 10 bases that match TRBD2. Trimming cost V 4 bases and J 5 bases; bases outside gene matches: 4. The CDR3 totals 15 residues. Germline values: CDR1 SGHTA, CDR2 FQGNSA. The CDR3, as DNA: TGTGCCAGCAGCTCTAGCGGGAGCGCTACCGGGGAGCTGTTTTTT. Amino acid sequence: CASSSSGSATGELFF.

The chain carries TRBV5-1 and TRBJ2-6; TRBD1 is a possible D gene (6 bases). With 0 bases removed from V and 2 bases from J, the gap between germline ends came to 6 bases. The CDR3 runs to 15 residues. CDR1 and CDR2 from the germline V gene are SGHRS and YFSETQ. The CDR3 here is CASSLDRAGANVLTF. Here the CDR3 DNA reads TGCGCCAGCAGCTTGGACAGGGCTGGGGCCAACGTCCTGACTTTC.

The chain has TRBV5-4 and TRBJ2-5, with 9 bases identical to TRBD1. Unmatched junction bases numbered 9, after V lost 5 bases and J lost 7 bases. Germline V gene sequence: CDR1 SGHNT, CDR2 YYREEE (reference sequence). This CDR3 comprises 14 residues. In DNA form, the CDR3 reads TGTGCCAGCAGTCCCGGGACAGGGAGGATGACCCAGTACTTC. It encodes CASSPGTGRMTQYF. The full variable domain, in which reference TRBV5-4 and TRBJ2-5 provide the parts outside the CDR3, is ETGVTQSPTHLIKTRGQQVTLRCSSQSGHNTVSWYQQALGQGPQFIFQYYREEENGRGNFPPRFSGLQFPNYSSELNVNALELDDSALYLCASSPGTGRMTQYFGPGTRLLVL.

This chain connects TRBV28 to TRBJ2-7, with TRBD2 identical over 8 bases. CDR3 length equals 13 residues. From germline, CDR1 is MDHEN and CDR2 SYDVKM. V was clipped by 5 bases and J by 6 bases; unmatched bases: 6. Here the CDR3 DNA reads TGTGCCAGCAGTGGACTAGCTGAAGGCGAGCAGTACTTC. This translates into CASSGLAEGEQYF. The full variable domain, rest sourced from reference TRBV28 and TRBJ2-7, is DVKVTQSSRYLVKRTGEKVFLECVQDMDHENMFWYRQDPGLGLRLIYFSYDVKMKEKGDIPEGYSVSREKKERFSLILESASTNQTSMYLCASSGLAEGEQYFGPGTRLTVT.

V usage is TRBV30 and J usage is TRBJ2-1; D may be TRBD2 (5 bases). Germline V gene sequence: CDR1 GTSNPN, CDR2 SVGIG (reference sequence). This CDR3 has 14 amino acids. Trimming took 2 bases from V and 4 from J, leaving 12 bases between them. In DNA form, the CDR3 reads TGTGCCTGGAGTCGACCGGGCGGGTACAATGAGCAGTTCTTC. This codes for CAWSRPGGYNEQFF.

V usage is TRBV6-6 and J usage is TRBJ1-1; 9 bases are a match to TRBD1. Germline lookup yields CDR1 MNHNY and CDR2 SVGAGI (reference sequence). The CDR3 spans 17 residues. The V segment lost 5 bases and the J segment 4 bases; nucleotides outside the gene matches: 14. CDR3: CASSRTGQGRYGTEAFF. Here the CDR3 DNA reads TGTGCCAGCAGTCGAACTGGACAGGGGAGGTATGGCACTGAAGCTTTCTTT.

The chain has TRBV28 and TRBJ1-4, with D uncertain. Trimming took off 6 bases at V and 7 bases at J, with 12 bases between the two ends. This CDR3 is 13 amino acids long. The germline CDR1 and CDR2 sequences are MDHEN and SYDVKM. The CDR3 DNA is TGTGCCAGCAGCCCCCACGGAGGTGAAAAACTGTTTTTT. Translation gives CASSPHGGEKLFF.

Many counts were recorded for this clone. Other DNA variants within this sample encode the same CDR3. This chain's CDR3 is CASSHASGRDASTDTQYF. The CDR3 coding sequence is TGTGCCAGCAGCCACGCTAGCGGGAGGGATGCTAGCACAGATACGCAGTATTTT. This chain joins TRBV13 and TRBJ2-3, with 12 nucleotides matching TRBD2. The CDR3 spans 18 residues. The germline CDR1 and CDR2 sequences are PRHDT and FYEKMQ (reference sequence). Trimming at V came to 5 bases and at J to 0 bases, leaving 9 bases not matched to a gene.

The chain links TRBV19 to TRBJ1-5; 8 nucleotides match TRBD1. V shed 8 bases, J shed 8 bases, and the junction held 11 bases outside the gene matches. Per germline, CDR1 LNHDA and CDR2 SQIVND (reference sequence). This CDR3 comprises 14 residues. CDR3 residues: CASRKGQGREPQHF. CDR3 nucleotide sequence: TGTGCCAGTCGGAAAGGACAGGGTAGGGAGCCCCAGCATTTT. The full variable domain, its missing parts supplied by reference TRBV19 and TRBJ1-5, is DGGITQSPKYLFRKEGQNVTLSCEQNLNHDAMYWYRQDPGQGLRLIYYSQIVNDFQKGDIAEGYSVSREKKESFPLTVTSAQKNPTAFYLCASRKGQGREPQHFGDGTRLSIL.

DNA for the CDR3: TGTGCCTGGAGTGGGACAGGGTCTTTGTTGGGCGGCTACACCTTC. Its translation: CAWSGTGSLLGGYTF. This chain joins TRBV30 and TRBJ1-2, with 8 bases identical to TRBD1. V shed 1 base and J 8 bases; nucleotides not matched to a gene: 12. The germline CDR1 and CDR2 sequences are GTSNPN and SVGIG (reference sequence). The CDR3 covers 15 residues.

The chain links TRBV2 to TRBJ1-1, with TRBD1 identical over 7 bases. This CDR3 is built from 15 residues. With V trimmed by 6 bases and J by 7 bases, 14 bases remained unmatched. Germline CDR1 SNHLY, CDR2 FYNNEI. CDR3 nucleotide sequence: TGTGCCAGCAGCCTTCCCCCGAGACAGGGCGGTGAAGCTTTCTTT. Encoded protein: CASSLPPRQGGEAFF.

By share, this clone counts as medium-sized. The chain employs TRBV19 and TRBJ1-1; the match to TRBD1 covers 7 bases. The germline V gene has CDR1 LNHDA and CDR2 SQIVND (reference sequence). The CDR3 length is 16 residues. V was pared by 5 bases and J by 5 bases, with 14 bases of the junction left unmatched. The CDR3, as DNA: TGTGCCAGTAGTGAGGTCGGGAACAGGGGAAAGACTGAAGCTTTCTTT. This translates into CASSEVGNRGKTEAFF.

This chain's CDR3 is CASSFVDTQYF. The CDR3 coding sequence is TGTGCCAGCAGCTTCGTAGATACGCAGTATTTT. The chain combines TRBV7-2 with TRBJ2-3; D gene ambiguous. The germline V gene has CDR1 SGHTA and CDR2 FQGNSA. This CDR3 region has 11 residues. V lost 3 bases and J lost 5, with 3 bases in between.

This clone is a singleton in its sample. The J gene is TRBJ1-2, the V gene TRBV5-1; D ambiguous. The ends were cut back, 0 bases at V and 7 bases at J, with 19 bases in the middle. Germline CDR1 SGHRS, CDR2 YFSETQ. CDR3 size: 16 residues. The DNA for the CDR3 is TGCGCCAGCAGCTTGGAGCTAGGAGCCACCCGGGGTGGCTACACCTTC. It specifies CASSLELGATRGGYTF. The variable domain in full, with the rest retrieved from reference TRBV5-1 and TRBJ1-2, is KAGVTQTPRYLIKTRGQQVTLSCSPISGHRSVSWYQQTPGQGLQFLFEYFSETQRNKGNFPGRFSGRQFSNSRSEMNVSTLELGDSALYLCASSLELGATRGGYTFGSGTRLTVV.

J is TRBJ2-1 and V is TRBV6-1; TRBD2 agrees at 7 bases. V shed 0 bases and J 9 bases; nucleotides not matched to a gene: 5. The CDR3 is 14 amino acids. CDR1 is MNHNS and CDR2 is SASEGT in the germline V gene. The DNA of the CDR3 is TGTGCCAGCAGTGAAGCGGGGAGGGGTCCTGAGCAGTTCTTC. It codes for CASSEAGRGPEQFF.